These 17 T cell receptor beta chains came from one sample sequenced in a study of graft-versus-host responses after intestinal transplantation. The table came from immunoSEQ multiplex PCR; TCRdb's copy has only in-frame clones and leaves some out. The sample holds approximately 68,000 clones, roughly 89% seen once. These receptors' targets are unknown. The sequenced sample was unstimulated CD8+ T cells sorted from spleen or lymph node cells, obtained before transplant. The receptors were gathered from a human donor who was the organ donor for an intestinal transplant.

The rearrangement uses TRBV5-1 and TRBJ1-1; D is unresolved. This CDR3 is 15 amino acids long. V was pared by 4 bases and J by 0 bases, with 13 bases between. Germline loops: CDR1 SGHRS, CDR2 YFSETQ. In DNA, the CDR3 is TGCGCCAGCAGCCCCCACCTACTGGTGAACACTGAAGCTTTCTTT. It translates to CASSPHLLVNTEAFF.

The V and J genes are TRBV7-8 and TRBJ1-1, with 9 positions matching TRBD1. CDR1 and CDR2 from the germline V gene are SGHVS and FQNEAQ. V shed 4 bases, J shed 5 bases, and the junction held 11 bases outside the gene matches. This CDR3 has 16 residues. Here the CDR3 DNA reads TGTGCCAGCAGCTCCCCCGCGACAGGGGGAGAAACTGAAGCTTTCTTT. Its translation: CASSSPATGGETEAFF.

The rearrangement joins TRBV6-5 to TRBJ2-2, with D unresolved. CDR3 size: 13 residues. The ends were cut back, 5 bases at V and 6 bases at J, with 10 bases in the middle. Germline lookup yields CDR1 MNHEY and CDR2 SVGAGI. The CDR3 DNA is TGTGCCAGCAGTCCGACTCGGTCCGGGGAGCTGTTTTTT. Its protein product is CASSPTRSGELFF.

This chain links TRBV2 with TRBJ1-4; tentative D call: TRBD1 (5 bases). Germline CDR1 and CDR2: SNHLY and FYNNEI. The V gene lost 3 bases and the J gene lost 4 bases, with 6 bases spanning the gap. The CDR3 is 13 amino acids. The CDR3 nucleotides are TGTGCCAGCAGTGACGACAGTAATGAAAAACTGTTTTTT. Translated: CASSDDSNEKLFF.

The sample holds a few counts of this clone. The V call is TRBV19, the J call TRBJ1-1; D not certain. Germline loops: CDR1 LNHDA, CDR2 SQIVND (reference sequence). The CDR3 has 16 residues. Trimming took off 0 bases at V and 5 bases at J, with 16 bases between the two ends. This CDR3 reads CASSIDSTGLRTEAFF. Written as DNA, the CDR3 is TGTGCCAGTAGTATAGATTCGACTGGGTTGAGGACTGAAGCTTTCTTT.

V and J are TRBV30 and TRBJ1-2; 9 bases fit TRBD1. The CDR3 is 14 amino acids. The junction had 9 bases not matched to a gene; V was cut back by 2 bases and J by 8 bases. The germline V gene encodes CDR1 GTSNPN and CDR2 SVGIG (reference sequence). The CDR3, as DNA: TGTGCCTGGAGTTCAACACAGGGGGCGTTCGGCTACACCTTC. The encoded protein is CAWSSTQGAFGYTF.

Regarding this clone: Sequence at one end of the junction differs from germline and may be a read error. The chain recombines TRBV7-7 with TRBJ2-1; 8 positions agree with TRBD2. This CDR3 region has 13 residues. In germline, CDR1 is SSHAT, CDR2 FNYEAQ (reference sequence). CDR3 amino acids: CASSGATSDEQFF. Written as DNA, the CDR3 is TGTGCTAGCAGCGGAGCGACTAGCGATGAGCAGTTCTTC. The full variable domain, rest sourced from reference TRBV7-7 and TRBJ2-1, is GAGVSQSPRYKVTKRGQDVTLRCDPISSHATLYWYQQALGQGPEFLTYFNYEAQPDKSGLPSDRFSAERPEGSISTLTIQRTEQRDSAMYRCASSGATSDEQFFGPGTRLTVL.

Worth noting for this clone: The identical CDR3 is also encoded by other nucleotide sequences in the sample. The CDR3: CASSFRRGTEAFF. The CDR3 nucleotides read TGTGCCAGCAGCTTCCGAAGGGGGACTGAAGCTTTCTTT. The chain joins TRBV7-2 to TRBJ1-1, with D maybe TRBD1 (6 bases). Germline values: CDR1 SGHTA, CDR2 FQGNSA. This CDR3 contains 13 residues. Trimming took 3 bases from V and 5 from J, leaving 10 bases between them.

The chain recombines TRBV19 with TRBJ2-1, with 7 bases aligning to TRBD1. V was pared by 9 bases and J by 1 base, with 6 bases of the junction left unmatched. This CDR3 contains 14 residues. Germline CDR1 reads LNHDA; CDR2 reads SQIVND (reference sequence). CDR3 in DNA: TGTGCCAGCGAACAGGGGTCATCCTACAATGAGCAGTTCTTC. It is translated as CASEQGSSYNEQFF.

This chain uses TRBV7-9 with TRBJ1-2; TRBD1 aligns across 7 bases. CDR3 size: 14 residues. Per the germline V gene, CDR1 is SEHNR and CDR2 is FQNEAQ (reference sequence). The trim removed 2 bases at V and 4 bases at J, leaving 4 bases unmatched. The CDR3 bases are TGTGCCAGCAGCTTAAGACAGGGAGGCTATGGCTACACCTTC. It encodes CASSLRQGGYGYTF.

The chain has TRBV18 and TRBJ2-3, with 12 nucleotides matching TRBD2. The CDR3 extends over 18 amino acids. CDR1 and CDR2 from the germline V gene are KGHSH and LQKENI. Losses at the gene ends were 2 bases for V and 4 bases for J; bases not matched to a gene: 10. The CDR3 is CASSPGASGGAFPDTQYF. DNA of the CDR3: TGTGCCAGCTCACCAGGGGCTAGCGGGGGGGCCTTCCCAGATACGCAGTATTTT. The full variable domain, with the rest looked up from reference TRBV18 and TRBJ2-3, is NAGVMQNPRHLVRRRGQEARLRCSPMKGHSHVYWYRQLPEEGLKFMVYLQKENIIDESGMPKERFSAEFPKEGPSILRIQQVVRGDSAAYFCASSPGASGGAFPDTQYFGPGTRLTVL.

The chain employs TRBV7-2 and TRBJ1-2; 7 bases align to TRBD1. CDR3 length: 17 residues. V lost 4 bases and J lost 2; bases outside the gene matches: 13. Germline V gene lookup returns CDR1 SGHTA and CDR2 FQGNSA. The CDR3 loop is CASSYPHLPTGNYGYTF. In nucleotides, the CDR3 is TGTGCCAGCAGCTACCCACATCTTCCGACAGGGAACTATGGCTACACCTTC.

The chain employs TRBV4-1 and TRBJ1-4; D possibly corresponds to TRBD1 (5 bases). The CDR3 spans 13 residues. In germline, CDR1 is MGHRA, CDR2 YSYEKL. The ends were cut back, 4 bases at V and 3 bases at J, with 6 bases in the middle. The CDR3 coding sequence is TGCGCCAGCAGCCCAGGGCCTAATGAAAAACTGTTTTTT. Translation: CASSPGPNEKLFF.

The gene calls are TRBV21-1 and TRBJ2-7; the table's D call, TRBD1, has no DNA check behind it. TRBV21-1 is a documented pseudogene. The CDR3 consists of 11 residues. CDR3: CASSRGREQYV. The CDR3 DNA reads TGTGCCAGCAGCAGGGGGCGCGAGCAGTACGTC.

This clone was recorded a few times. The chain uses TRBV4-1 and TRBJ2-3; D unresolved. V lost 2 bases to trimming and J lost 2 bases, with 8 bases between them. The CDR3 extends over 14 amino acids. CDR1 is MGHRA, CDR2 YSYEKL, per germline. The CDR3 loop is CASSQPFPTDTQYF. DNA of the CDR3: TGCGCCAGCAGCCAACCTTTCCCCACAGATACGCAGTATTTT.

This clone has just one count. The chain couples TRBV7-8 to TRBJ1-1; D not resolved. Germline assignment: CDR1 SGHVS and CDR2 FQNEAQ. The CDR3 totals 13 residues. V was trimmed by 4 bases and J by 3 bases, leaving 9 bases between them. CDR3 DNA sequence: TGTGCCAGCAGCTCCGGTGGTTACACTGAAGCTTTCTTT. Its translation is CASSSGGYTEAFF.

This clone appeared once. The chain uses TRBV19 and TRBJ2-5, with 7 bases aligning to TRBD1. Germline trimming cut 7 bases from V and 5 bases from J; bases unmatched to any gene: 10. This CDR3 has 14 residues. Germline V gives CDR1 LNHDA, CDR2 SQIVND (reference sequence). CDR3 in amino acids: CASTQGTARETQYF. The CDR3 DNA reads as TGTGCCAGTACTCAGGGGACAGCTCGGGAGACCCAGTACTTC.